This T cell receptor beta chain was identified in a study of vaccination and CD4 T cells after COVID-19. Overall study: Convalescent patients gave post-COVID blood a median about 110 days post-diagnosis, range 35 to 161. Study-level findings and limits: Within the convalescent patients, a median roughly 87% of the SARS-CoV-2-reactive clones were ones that appeared only post-vaccination.

An Oncomine TCR Beta short-read assay was used to sequence the DNA from cultured CD4+ T cells. TCRdb passed the PCR reads through MiXCR, listing each CDR3 protein once. This table has around 5,000 distinct CDR3 sequences, 34% appearing once. Germline values: CDR1 MDHEN, CDR2 SYDVKM. Trimming removed 6 bases from V and 2 bases from J, with 16 bases in between. This CDR3 is built from 15 residues. This clonotype has a handful of counts. The antigen remains unidentified. Treatment meaning: approximately 10-day PBMC culture with coronavirus spike peptide pools or control peptides (ViraFEST assay). Cultures of PBMCs, approximately 2 million per well, were set up with about 10 IU/ml IL-2 and approximately 9.4 ug/ml peptide pools. On days 3 and 7, half the medium was swapped for fresh IL-2-containing medium.

The chain couples TRBV28 to TRBJ1-1; D gene unclear. This TCR was recovered from a human donor who had recovered from COVID-19. This material consisted of CD4+ T cells from blood, cultured in vitro, taken after SARS-CoV-2 vaccination. CDR3 coding DNA: TGTGCCAGCAGGTTGTCAGCTCCCTTAAACACTGAAGCTTTCTTT. This translates into CASRLSAPLNTEAFF.